This T cell receptor beta chain was observed in a study of CD8 T cells in Susac syndrome. Germline lookup yields CDR1 DFQATT and CDR2 SNEGSKA (reference sequence). V trimming: 4 bases; J trimming: 5 bases; junction bases outside the gene matches: 1. The CDR3 covers 14 residues. Reverse transcription of roughly 0.5 to 1 ug RNA was carried out with random hexamers. Each CDR3 protein is one row after TCRdb ran MiXCR on the immunoSEQ multiplex PCR reads. Of around 71,000 distinct CDR3 sequences in the sample, around 93% were seen once. This TCR derives from a human donor with Susac syndrome. Sequencing was performed on CD4+ T cells from PBMCs. The chain has TRBV20-1 and TRBJ2-2; 13 nucleotides align to TRBD2. Written as DNA, the CDR3 is TGCAGTGCTAAACTAGCGGGGGGGACCGGGGAGCTGTTTTTT. Protein sequence: CSAKLAGGTGELFF.